This TCR beta chain was captured by sequencing in a study of cytomegalovirus exposure and HLA in healthy donors. Across the study: A data release that came early held around 85 million unique TCRs from HLA-typed donors.

Whole-study findings and limits: The study recorded 150 to 200 TCR beta chains that were cytomegalovirus-associated.

This clone was seen only a few times. As yet, its antigen is unknown. V shed 7 bases and J shed 0 bases, with 17 bases lying between them. The CDR3 is 15 residues long. Germline V gives CDR1 SGHRS, CDR2 YFSETQ. The PCR employed 60 Vbeta primers together with 13 Jbeta primers. TCRdb keeps only in-frame clones here, not all; method: immunoSEQ multiplex PCR. The sample includes about 120,000 clones, 9% to 10% of them seen just once. Sequencing was carried out using PBMCs. This chain joins TRBV5-1 and TRBJ2-7, with a tentative D call TRBD1 (6 bases). The receptor's source is a young man in good health and CMV-seronegative. CDR3 in amino acids: CASSTQGSPSYEQYF. CDR3 DNA: TGCGCCAGCTCGACACAGGGCTCCCCCTCCTACGAGCAGTACTTC.